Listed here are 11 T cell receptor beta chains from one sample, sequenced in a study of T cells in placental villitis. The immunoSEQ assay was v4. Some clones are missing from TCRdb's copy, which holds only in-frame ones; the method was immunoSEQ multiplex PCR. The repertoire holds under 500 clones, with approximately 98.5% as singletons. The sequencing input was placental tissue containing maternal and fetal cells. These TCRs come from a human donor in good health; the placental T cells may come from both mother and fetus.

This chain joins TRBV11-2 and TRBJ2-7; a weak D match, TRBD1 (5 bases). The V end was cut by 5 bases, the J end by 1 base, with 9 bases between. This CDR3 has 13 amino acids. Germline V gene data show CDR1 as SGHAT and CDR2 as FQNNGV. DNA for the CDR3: TGTGCCAGCAGCAGAACAGGATCCTACGAGCAGTACTTC. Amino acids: CASSRTGSYEQYF. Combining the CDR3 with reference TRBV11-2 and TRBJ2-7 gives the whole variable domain EAGVAQSPRYKIIEKRQSVAFWCNPISGHATLYWYQQILGQGPKLLIQFQNNGVVDDSQLPKDRFSAERLKGVDSTLKIQPAKLEDSAVYLCASSRTGSYEQYFGPGTRLTVT.

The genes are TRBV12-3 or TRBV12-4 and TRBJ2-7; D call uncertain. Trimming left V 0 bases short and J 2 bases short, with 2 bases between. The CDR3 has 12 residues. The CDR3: CASSLAAYEQYF. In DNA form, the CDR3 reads TGTGCCAGCAGTTTAGCGGCCTACGAGCAGTACTTC.

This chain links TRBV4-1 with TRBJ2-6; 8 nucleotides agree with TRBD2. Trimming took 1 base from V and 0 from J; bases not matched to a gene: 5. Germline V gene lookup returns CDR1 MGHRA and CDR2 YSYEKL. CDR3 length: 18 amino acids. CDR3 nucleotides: TGCGCCAGCAGCCAAGGGCGGGGGGATCTCTCTGGGGCCAACGTCCTGACTTTC. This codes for CASSQGRGDLSGANVLTF.

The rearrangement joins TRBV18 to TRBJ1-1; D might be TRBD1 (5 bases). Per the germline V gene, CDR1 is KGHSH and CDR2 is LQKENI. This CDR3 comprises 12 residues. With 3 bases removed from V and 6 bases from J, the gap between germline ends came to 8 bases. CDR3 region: CASSPWGAEAFF. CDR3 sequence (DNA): TGTGCCAGCTCACCCTGGGGGGCTGAAGCTTTCTTT.

The CDR3 loop reads CARSLASGGAYNEQFF. The CDR3 nucleotides are TGTGCCAGAAGCTTGGCTAGCGGGGGGGCCTACAATGAGCAGTTCTTC. The V and J genes are TRBV5-3 and TRBJ2-1; 12 bases align to TRBD2. TRBV5-3 has ORF status, its function being uncertain. This CDR3 region has 16 residues. After removal of 0 bases from V and 2 bases from J, the junction contained 0 bases not matched to a gene.

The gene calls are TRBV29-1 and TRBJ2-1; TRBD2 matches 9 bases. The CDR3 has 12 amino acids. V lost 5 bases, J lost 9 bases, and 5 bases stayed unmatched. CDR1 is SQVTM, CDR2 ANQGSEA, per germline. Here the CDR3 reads CSVRIAGVEQFF. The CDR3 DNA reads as TGCAGCGTTCGGATAGCGGGGGTTGAGCAGTTCTTC.

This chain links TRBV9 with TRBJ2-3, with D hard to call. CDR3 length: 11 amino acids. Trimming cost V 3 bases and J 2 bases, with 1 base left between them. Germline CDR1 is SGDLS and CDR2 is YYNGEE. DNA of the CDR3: TGTGCCAGCAGCGACACAGATACGCAGTATTTT. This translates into CASSDTDTQYF.

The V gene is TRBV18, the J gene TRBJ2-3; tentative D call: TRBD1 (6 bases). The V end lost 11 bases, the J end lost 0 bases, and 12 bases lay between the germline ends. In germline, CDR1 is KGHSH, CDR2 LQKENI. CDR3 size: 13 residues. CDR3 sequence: CAGGQSSTDTQYF. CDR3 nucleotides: TGTGCCGGAGGACAGTCTAGCACAGATACGCAGTATTTT.

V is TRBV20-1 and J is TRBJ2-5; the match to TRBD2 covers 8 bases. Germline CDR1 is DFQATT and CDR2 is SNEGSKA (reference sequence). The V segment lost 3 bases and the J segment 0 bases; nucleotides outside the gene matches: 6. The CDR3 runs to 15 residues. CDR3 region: CSASSPGRDQETQYF. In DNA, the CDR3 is TGCAGTGCTAGTAGTCCCGGGAGGGACCAAGAGACCCAGTACTTC.

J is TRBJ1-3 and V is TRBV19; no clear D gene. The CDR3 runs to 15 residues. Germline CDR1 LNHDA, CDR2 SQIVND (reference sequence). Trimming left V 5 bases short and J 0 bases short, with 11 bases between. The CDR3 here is CASSWTDVSGNTIYF. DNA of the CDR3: TGTGCCAGTAGTTGGACGGACGTCTCTGGAAACACCATATATTTT.

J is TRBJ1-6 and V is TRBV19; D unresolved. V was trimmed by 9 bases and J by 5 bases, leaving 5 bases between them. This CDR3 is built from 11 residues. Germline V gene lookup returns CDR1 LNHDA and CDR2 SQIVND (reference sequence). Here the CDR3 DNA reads TGTGCCAGCGACCATAATTCACCCCTCCACTTT. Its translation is CASDHNSPLHF.